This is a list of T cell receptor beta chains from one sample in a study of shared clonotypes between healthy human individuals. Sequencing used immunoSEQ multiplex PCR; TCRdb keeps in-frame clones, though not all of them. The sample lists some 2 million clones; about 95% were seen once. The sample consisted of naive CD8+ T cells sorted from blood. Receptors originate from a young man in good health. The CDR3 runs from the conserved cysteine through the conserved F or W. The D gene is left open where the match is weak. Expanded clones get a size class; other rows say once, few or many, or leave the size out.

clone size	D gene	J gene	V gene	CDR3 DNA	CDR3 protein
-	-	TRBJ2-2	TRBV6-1	TGTGCCAGCACCCTGGGGGCGACCGGGGAGCTGTTTTTT	CASTLGATGELFF
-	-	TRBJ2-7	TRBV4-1	TGCGCCAGCAGCCAACGGGAACCCTACGAGCAGTACTTC	CASSQREPYEQYF
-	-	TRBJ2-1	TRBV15	TGTGCCACCAGCAGGGGACGGTACAATGAGCAGTTCTTC	CATSRGRYNEQFF
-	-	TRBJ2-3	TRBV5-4	TGTGCCAGCAGCTTAAGGGAGACGCAGTATTTT	CASSLRETQYF
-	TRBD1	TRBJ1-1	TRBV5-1	TGCGCCAGCAGCTGGGGGAAGGGACAGGGCTTCGGTGAAGCTTTCTTT	CASSWGKGQGFGEAFF
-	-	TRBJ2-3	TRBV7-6	TGTGCCAGCCGATCGGGAGACCCAGATACGCAGTATTTT	CASRSGDPDTQYF
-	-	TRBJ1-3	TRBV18	TGTGCCAGCTCACCAGACGCGCCATGGTCGGGAAACACCATATATTTT	CASSPDAPWSGNTIYF
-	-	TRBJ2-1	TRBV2	TGTGCCACCCGGCTCTCCGGGGGTTTGAATGAGCAGTTCTTC	CATRLSGGLNEQFF
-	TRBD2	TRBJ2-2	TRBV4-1	TGCGCCAGCAGCCAAGTGGGACTAGGGATGAACACCGGGGAGCTGTTTTTT	CASSQVGLGMNTGELFF
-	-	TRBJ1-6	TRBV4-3	TGCGCCAGCAGCCAAGAACCCAGCCTCATGGGGAATTCACCCCTCCACTTT	CASSQEPSLMGNSPLHF
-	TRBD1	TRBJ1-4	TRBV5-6	TGTGCCAGCAGCCCCGACAGGGAAATGCCTAATGAAAAACTGTTTTTT	CASSPDREMPNEKLFF
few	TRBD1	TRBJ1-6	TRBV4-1	TGCGCCAGCAGCCAAGAACCGGGACAGGGAGGGACACCCCTCCACTTT	CASSQEPGQGGTPLHF
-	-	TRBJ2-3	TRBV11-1	TGTGCCAGCAGCATGACAGGAGATACGCAGTATTTT	CASSMTGDTQYF
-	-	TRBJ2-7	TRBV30	TGTGCCTGGAGAGACAGCTCCTACGAGCAGTACTTC	CAWRDSSYEQYF
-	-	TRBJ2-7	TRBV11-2	TGTGCCACCCAGGGGGGGGTGGGACACGAGCAGTACTTC	CATQGGVGHEQYF
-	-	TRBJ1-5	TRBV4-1	TGCGCCAGCAGCCAGACGGTTAATCAGCCCCAGCATTTT	CASSQTVNQPQHF
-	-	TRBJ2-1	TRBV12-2	TGTGCAAGTCGCTTGAGGACAGCGGGGGTCAGGGAACGGAATGAGCAGTTCTTC	CASRLRTAGVRERNEQFF
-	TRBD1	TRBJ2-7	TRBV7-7	TGTGCTAGCAGCTTCCGGACAGGGCGAAACTACGAGCAGTACTTC	CASSFRTGRNYEQYF
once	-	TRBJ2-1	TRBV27	TGTGCCAGCAGTTTTAGGGGCGAGCAGTTCTTC	CASSFRGEQFF
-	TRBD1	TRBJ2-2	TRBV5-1	TGCGCCAGCAGCGGGGACAGGGGGAAGTCGGCCGGGGAGCTGTTTTTT	CASSGDRGKSAGELFF
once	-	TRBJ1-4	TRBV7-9	TGTGCCAGCAGCTCCAGCGGGACTGAAAAACTGTTTTTT	CASSSSGTEKLFF
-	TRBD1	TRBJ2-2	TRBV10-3	TGTGCCATCAGTCCGGGACAGGGGGATAGCGGGGAGCTGTTTTTT	CAISPGQGDSGELFF
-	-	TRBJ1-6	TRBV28	TGTGCCAGCAGTTCAGAGTCACCCCTCCACTTT	CASSSESPLHF
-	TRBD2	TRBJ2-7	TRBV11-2	TGTGCCAGCAGCTTAACTAGCGGGGGAGTCTACGAGCAGTACTTC	CASSLTSGGVYEQYF
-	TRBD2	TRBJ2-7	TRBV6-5	TGTGCCAGCAGTAACCTAGCGGACGGCTCCTACGAGCAGTACTTC	CASSNLADGSYEQYF
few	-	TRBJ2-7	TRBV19	TGTGCCAGTAGTCCATGGGGGGCGAACGAGCAGTACTTC	CASSPWGANEQYF
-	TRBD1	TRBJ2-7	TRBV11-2	TGTGCCAGCAGCCCCGGGACAGGGGGCTTCGAGCAGTACTTC	CASSPGTGGFEQYF
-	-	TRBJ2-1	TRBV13	TGTGCCAGCAGCCCCGTCGATTCGGATGAGCAGTTCTTC	CASSPVDSDEQFF
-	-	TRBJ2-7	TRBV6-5	TGTGCCAGCAGCCTCATGATTGGGCCCACGTACGAGCAGTACTTC	CASSLMIGPTYEQYF
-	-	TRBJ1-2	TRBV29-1	TGCAGCGTTGATAACAGATTTAACTATGGCTACACCTTC	CSVDNRFNYGYTF
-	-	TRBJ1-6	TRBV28	TGTGCCAGCAGTTTATCTGCGGTAGGGTATAATTCACCCCTCCACTTT	CASSLSAVGYNSPLHF
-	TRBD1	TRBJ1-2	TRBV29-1	TGCAGCGCTGGACAGGACTATGGCTACACCTTC	CSAGQDYGYTF
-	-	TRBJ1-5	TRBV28	TGTGCCTGTGGGGGGGGCTTGTATGCCAATCAGCCCCAGCATTTT	CACGGGLYANQPQHF
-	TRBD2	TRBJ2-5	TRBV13	TGTGCCAGCAGCCCGGGGGGGCTGGGGGGTCAAGAGACCCAGTACTTC	CASSPGGLGGQETQYF
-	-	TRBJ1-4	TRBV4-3	TGCGCCAGCAGCCAAGATCGAGAGGGCGAAAAACTGTTTTTT	CASSQDREGEKLFF
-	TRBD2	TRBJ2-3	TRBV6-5	TGTGCCAGAATTCCCGCGGGGGGCCTCACAGATACGCAGTATTTT	CARIPAGGLTDTQYF
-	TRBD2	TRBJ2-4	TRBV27	TGTGCCACCCAACCGCTAGCGGGAGTAGCCAAAAACATTCAGTACTTC	CATQPLAGVAKNIQYF
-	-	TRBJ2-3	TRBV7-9	TGTGCCAGCAGCTTAGCTGGGGGCGGACGAGAAGCAGATACGCAGTATTTT	CASSLAGGGREADTQYF
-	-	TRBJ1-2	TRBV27	TGTGCCAGCAGCCCCTTGACAGCGGGCTATGGCTACACCTTC	CASSPLTAGYGYTF
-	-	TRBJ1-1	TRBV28	TGTGCCAGCAGTTTGAGGGCCCCCTGGACTGAAGCTTTCTTT	CASSLRAPWTEAFF
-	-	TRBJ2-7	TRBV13	TGTGCCAGCAGCTTAGGCTTTAGCTACGAGCAGTACTTC	CASSLGFSYEQYF
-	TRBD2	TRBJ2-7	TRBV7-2	TGTGCCAGCAGCTTAGGGCTAGCGGAAACCTACGAGCAGTACTTC	CASSLGLAETYEQYF
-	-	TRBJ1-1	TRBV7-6	TGTGCCAGCAGCTCAAAGGTCCAATCTGAAGCTTTCTTT	CASSSKVQSEAFF
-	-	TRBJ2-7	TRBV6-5	TGTGCCAGCAGCTACCGGGTTGCTTTAGGGGACGAGCAGTACTTC	CASSYRVALGDEQYF
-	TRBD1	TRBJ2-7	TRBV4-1	TGCGCCAGCAGCCAAGGGACAGGGGAAGCCTACGAGCAGTACTTC	CASSQGTGEAYEQYF
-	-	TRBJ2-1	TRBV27	TGTGCCAGCAGTGCCCGGGACCCTCTCTCCAATGAGCAGTTCTTC	CASSARDPLSNEQFF
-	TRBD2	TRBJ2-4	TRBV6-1	TGTGCCAGCAGTGACCTAGCGGGAGGGCCATCGGACATTCAGTACTTC	CASSDLAGGPSDIQYF
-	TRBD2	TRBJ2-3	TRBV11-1	TGTGCCAGCAGCGGACTAGCGGGGGGAATCACAGATACGCAGTATTTT	CASSGLAGGITDTQYF
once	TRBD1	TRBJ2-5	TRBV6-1	TGTGCCAGCTTTCGACAGGGGGCCCAAGAGACCCAGTACTTC	CASFRQGAQETQYF
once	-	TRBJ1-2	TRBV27	TGTGCCAGCAGTTTACGGGGGAACCATGGCTACACCTTC	CASSLRGNHGYTF
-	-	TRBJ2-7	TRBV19	TGTGCCAGTAGTATGGGATGGGATAGGGACGAGCAGTACTTC	CASSMGWDRDEQYF
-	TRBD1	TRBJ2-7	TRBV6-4	TGTGCCAGCAGTTACTCGTCAGGGGGCTCCTACGAGCAGTACTTC	CASSYSSGGSYEQYF
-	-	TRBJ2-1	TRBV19	TGTGCCAGTAGTATGACAGCAAACCCCTACAATGAGCAGTTCTTC	CASSMTANPYNEQFF